The 21 T cell receptor beta chains presented below share a single source sample, sequenced in a study of T cell responses to AZD1222 COVID-19 vaccine. Method: immunoSEQ multiplex PCR; TCRdb's copy keeps in-frame clones and lacks some. The table lists roughly 53,000 clones, approximately 88% of them singletons. The sequencing used peripheral blood, collected on day 0 of AZD1222 vaccination. These receptors came from an adult in good health.

V and J are TRBV19 and TRBJ1-3; D might be TRBD1 (5 bases). The CDR3 is made up of 14 amino acids. Germline assignment: CDR1 LNHDA and CDR2 SQIVND (reference sequence). The ends were cut back, 6 bases at V and 5 bases at J, with 14 bases in the middle. CDR3 sequence (DNA): TGTGCCAGTAGCCGGACATTTCCTAGAAACACCATATATTTT. Translated, it gives CASSRTFPRNTIYF. The whole variable domain, filled in from reference TRBV19 and TRBJ1-3, reads DGGITQSPKYLFRKEGQNVTLSCEQNLNHDAMYWYRQDPGQGLRLIYYSQIVNDFQKGDIAEGYSVSREKKESFPLTVTSAQKNPTAFYLCASSRTFPRNTIYFGEGSWLTVV.

The rearrangement links TRBV7-3 to TRBJ2-1, with D possibly called TRBD1 or TRBD2 (7 bases each). The CDR3 has 14 amino acids. Germline CDR1 and CDR2: SGHTA and FQGTGA. Trimming stripped 5 bases from V and 8 bases from J, with 16 bases between. For the CDR3, the DNA is TGTGCCAGCAGCGACGCAGGGGGGGTGGATGAGCAGTTCTTC. Amino acids: CASSDAGGVDEQFF.

V is TRBV27 and J is TRBJ1-1; the D is unclear. Germline V lookup: CDR1 MNHEY, CDR2 SMNVEV (reference sequence). The CDR3 is made up of 13 amino acids. V lost 7 bases to trimming and J lost 0 bases, with 9 bases between them. The CDR3 coding sequence is TGTGCCAGCACCAACCGGGTGAACACTGAAGCTTTCTTT. Its protein product is CASTNRVNTEAFF.

The chain uses TRBV5-8 and TRBJ1-5; 7 positions match TRBD1. The J segment lost 7 bases and the V segment lost 0 bases, leaving 10 bases of the junction unmatched. Germline CDR1 is SGHTS and CDR2 is YDEGEE. The CDR3 covers 16 residues. The CDR3 reads CASSLVLSGGVQPQHF. Here the CDR3 DNA reads TGTGCCAGCAGCTTGGTCTTGTCAGGGGGGGTCCAGCCCCAGCATTTT.

This rearrangement joins TRBV6-2 or TRBV6-3 to TRBJ2-7, with 16 nucleotides matching TRBD2. Losses at the gene ends were 4 bases for V and 2 bases for J; bases not matched to a gene: 5. CDR3 length equals 17 residues. Germline V gene lookup returns CDR1 MNHEY and CDR2 SVGEGT. In nucleotides, the CDR3 is TGTGCCAGCAGTTCCCTGGGACTAGCGGGAGGGACCTACGAGCAGTACTTC. Protein: CASSSLGLAGGTYEQYF.

The chain carries TRBV20-1 and TRBJ1-4, with D possibly matching TRBD1 (5 bases). The CDR3 extends over 10 amino acids. The germline gives CDR1 DFQATT, CDR2 SNEGSKA (reference sequence). Trimming removed 5 bases from V and 13 bases from J, with 11 bases in between. The CDR3 bases are TGCAGTGCTCTCCGGGACGGACTGTTTTTT. This gives the protein CSALRDGLFF.

The chain joins TRBV18 to TRBJ2-5; D gene unclear. Trimming shortened V by 2 bases and J by 1 base, and 5 bases separated the two germline ends. The CDR3 totals 13 residues. CDR1 is KGHSH, CDR2 LQKENI, per germline. Here the CDR3 reads CASSPGLQETQYF. The CDR3 bases are TGTGCCAGCTCACCAGGCCTCCAAGAGACCCAGTACTTC.

The V and J genes are TRBV7-2 and TRBJ1-2; the D is unclear. This CDR3 comprises 14 residues. CDR1 and CDR2 (germline): SGHTA, FQGNSA. V was cut by 8 bases and J by 1 base, with 14 bases left in between. The CDR3 spells CASGLVRVNYGYTF. The DNA of the CDR3 is TGTGCCAGCGGCCTAGTCCGGGTTAACTATGGCTACACCTTC.

Here the CDR3 DNA reads TGTGCCAGCAGCCAAGACGGACAGGGGGTTAACGAAAAACTGTTTTTT. It codes for CASSQDGQGVNEKLFF. V gene TRBV4-2 combines with J gene TRBJ1-4; TRBD1 matches at 10 bases. The trim removed 0 bases at V and 8 bases at J, leaving 6 bases unmatched. This CDR3 region has 16 residues. Germline lookup yields CDR1 LGHNA and CDR2 YNFKEQ.

V and J are TRBV30 and TRBJ1-5; D gene ambiguous. The CDR3 is made up of 15 amino acids. V was trimmed by 0 bases and J by 2 bases, leaving 11 bases between them. Germline V CDR1 and CDR2: GTSNPN, SVGIG (reference sequence). Here the CDR3 reads CAWSVQGIGNQPQHF. The CDR3 DNA reads as TGTGCCTGGAGTGTACAAGGGATAGGCAATCAGCCCCAGCATTTT.

The genes are TRBV2 and TRBJ1-4, with TRBD1 as a possible D gene (6 bases). Per the germline V gene, CDR1 is SNHLY and CDR2 is FYNNEI. Between the trimmed V and J ends, which lost 7 bases and 5 bases, there was a span of 14 bases. CDR3 size: 14 residues. The CDR3 DNA sequence: TGTGCCAGCACCTTCGGCAGGGGAAATGAAAAACTGTTTTTT. Protein: CASTFGRGNEKLFF.

The J gene is TRBJ1-4, the V gene TRBV19, with 8 bases that match TRBD1. CDR1 LNHDA and CDR2 SQIVND come from the germline V gene (reference sequence). This CDR3 contains 15 residues. The trim removed 1 base at V and 4 bases at J, leaving 2 bases unmatched. DNA of the CDR3: TGTGCCAGTAGTATAGGGGACAGGCGTAATGAAAAACTGTTTTTT. It translates to CASSIGDRRNEKLFF.

This chain links TRBV10-3 with TRBJ2-7; the D gene is possibly TRBD1 (6 bases). The germline gives CDR1 ENHRY, CDR2 SYGVKD. The ends were cut back, 9 bases at V and 4 bases at J, with 16 bases in the middle. This CDR3 is 13 amino acids long. CDR3 sequence: CAMRRGTGYEQYF. CDR3 nucleotides: TGTGCCATGAGGAGAGGTACAGGGTACGAGCAGTACTTC.

This chain uses TRBV7-8 with TRBJ1-5, with TRBD1 identical over 7 bases. Germline V CDR1 and CDR2: SGHVS, FQNEAQ. CDR3 length: 15 residues. V gave up 5 bases and J gave up 0 bases; unmatched junction bases: 4. CDR3 nucleotides: TGTGCCAGCAGCGCCTACAGGGGTAGCAATCAGCCCCAGCATTTT. It translates to CASSAYRGSNQPQHF.

This clone was found once. This rearrangement joins TRBV7-2 to TRBJ2-3, with D unclear. The V gene's germline CDR1 is SGHTA and CDR2 FQGNSA. CDR3 size: 13 residues. Trimming took off 5 bases at V and 1 base at J, with 7 bases between the two ends. The CDR3 reads CASSRRGTDTQYF. In DNA, the CDR3 is TGTGCCAGCAGCCGTAGGGGCACAGATACGCAGTATTTT.

The V and J genes are TRBV5-1 and TRBJ2-2; D not certain. Trimming left V 0 bases short and J 5 bases short, with 11 bases between. This CDR3 is built from 15 residues. CDR1 SGHRS and CDR2 YFSETQ come from the germline V gene. The CDR3 bases are TGCGCCAGCAGCTTGGAAGCGAGTGAAACCGGGGAGCTGTTTTTT. Encoded protein: CASSLEASETGELFF.

The chain combines TRBV27 with TRBJ1-4; D uncertain. CDR3 length: 14 amino acids. V was shortened by 4 bases and J by 8 bases, with 14 bases between the two germline ends. CDR1 and CDR2 (germline): MNHEY, SMNVEV (reference sequence). This CDR3 reads CASSYLLDGEKLFF. CDR3 bases: TGTGCCAGCAGTTACCTATTGGACGGGGAAAAACTGTTTTTT.

The sample holds one count of this clone. The rearrangement links TRBV6-4 to TRBJ2-7; D is unclear. Germline CDR1 and CDR2: MRHNA and SNTAGT. Trimming left V 2 bases short and J 3 bases short, with 8 bases between. The CDR3 runs to 13 residues. The CDR3 bases are TGTGCCAGCAGTGACAAATACTTCTACGAGCAGTACTTC. Translating gives CASSDKYFYEQYF.

The chain recombines TRBV10-3 with TRBJ1-4; 8 bases align to TRBD1. The CDR3 has 15 amino acids. Germline V CDR1 and CDR2: ENHRY, SYGVKD. V gave up 1 base and J gave up 7 bases; unmatched junction bases: 5. This chain's CDR3 is CAISEFGQGGEKLFF. The DNA of the CDR3 is TGTGCCATCAGTGAGTTTGGACAGGGAGGTGAAAAACTGTTTTTT.

This chain uses TRBV19 with TRBJ2-7, with 7 bases that match TRBD1. The CDR3 totals 15 residues. In germline, CDR1 is LNHDA, CDR2 SQIVND (reference sequence). The J segment lost 1 base and the V segment lost 5 bases, leaving 8 bases of the junction unmatched. As DNA, the CDR3 is TGTGCCAGTAGTCCCGGGACAGCTTTTTCCTACGAGCAGTACTTC. Its protein product is CASSPGTAFSYEQYF.

The V and J genes are TRBV27 and TRBJ1-5; D is unresolved. This CDR3 is 12 amino acids long. V dropped 6 bases and J dropped 8 bases, with 11 bases sitting between them. CDR1 is MNHEY and CDR2 is SMNVEV in the germline V gene (reference sequence). The CDR3 spells CASRTPGKPQHF. The CDR3 DNA follows: TGTGCCAGCAGGACCCCCGGAAAGCCCCAGCATTTT.